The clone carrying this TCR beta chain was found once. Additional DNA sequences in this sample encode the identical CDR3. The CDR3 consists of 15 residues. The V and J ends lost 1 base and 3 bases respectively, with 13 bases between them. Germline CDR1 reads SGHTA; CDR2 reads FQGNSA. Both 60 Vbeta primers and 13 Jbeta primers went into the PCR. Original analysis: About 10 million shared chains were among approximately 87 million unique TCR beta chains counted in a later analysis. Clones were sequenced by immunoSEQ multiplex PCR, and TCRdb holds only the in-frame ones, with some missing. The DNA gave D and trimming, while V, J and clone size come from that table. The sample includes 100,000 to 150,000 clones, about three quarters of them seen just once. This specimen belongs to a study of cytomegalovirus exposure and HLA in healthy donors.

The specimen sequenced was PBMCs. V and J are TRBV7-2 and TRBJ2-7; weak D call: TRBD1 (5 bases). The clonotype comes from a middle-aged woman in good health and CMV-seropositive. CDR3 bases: TGTGCCAGCAGCTTAGGGGCAGGGAAGAGCTACGAGCAGTACTTC. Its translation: CASSLGAGKSYEQYF.